This T cell receptor beta chain was captured by sequencing in a study of blood T cell repertoires in COVID-19 (TCRdb year 2020). Background on the whole study: Samples from collaborators originated in the United States, Italy and Spain and spanned both the acute and convalescent phases of COVID-19. The prospective study material was composed of cDNA or gDNA derived from T cells, B-cell-depleted T cells, or PBMCs. The dataset comprised deeply sampled blood TCRbeta repertoires from subjects exposed to, actively infected with, or recovered from COVID-19. The repertoires were released in a freely available public database intended as a resource for research on the immune response to SARS-CoV-2. Samples came from the ongoing ImmuneRACE study (first 160 participants) plus 1,254 subjects from 6 global collaborators. Nearly every sample came with metadata listing a de-identified subject ID, COVID-19 status, age in years and sex. Where available, HLA class I and class II types were obtained from metadata supplied by the sample provider rather than from assay-based typing.

The CDR3 runs 20 amino acids, cysteine and phenylalanine included. Only the CDR3 DNA is retained, 60 bases long and in frame from the first base. The germline V gene (reference sequence) gives CDR1 as LNHDA and CDR2 as SQIVND. Trimming takes 4 bases off V and 6 bases off J; junction bases not matched to a gene: 23. Whole blood was collected in K2EDTA tubes by collaborating institutions according to the institutions' own protocols. For TCRbeta analysis, collaborators shipped samples in one of three forms: frozen whole blood, isolated PBMCs, or DNA extracted from either of those sample types. TCRbeta CDR3 regions were amplified from genomic DNA by means of the immunoSEQ Assay, a bias-controlled multiplex PCR. Per the original workflow: The number of nucleated cells in each sample was estimated from the amplification of reference gene primers within the assay. To quantify the absolute abundance of each unique TCRbeta CDR3 rearrangement, sequence reads were collapsed and filtered. For each sample, productive Simpson clonality was calculated as the square root of Simpson's diversity index across productive rearrangements. The clones in this table, taken by TCRdb from immuneACCESS, are in-frame only. Not every clone is retained; where verified, under half of the shortfall comes from an unresolved V gene, and the cause of the rest is unknown. The D gene and trimming were derived from the DNA, and the V and J assignments and clone size from that table. This sample is represented by some 60,000 clones; over 75% of them were singletons. 15% to 20% of the sample is taken by the ten largest.

Points on this clone: Its antigen specificity is not known. Within one base of it there is no much larger clone, and no base qualities were kept.

Findings and caveats that apply to the study as a whole: The quantity of clinical and demographic metadata differed by source and by participant and was supplied without curation.

The chain uses TRBV19 and TRBJ1-5; TRBD1 lines up with 8 middle nucleotides. Sample: peripheral blood. The source is a human donor in a cohort sampled during active COVID-19. At the DNA level, the sequence is TGTGCCAGTAGTAAAGGCGGACCGGGACAGGACGCCTTTGGGGGTCAGCCCCAGCATTTT. Protein translation: CASSKGGPGQDAFGGQPQHF. Full variable domain (CDR3 extended with the reference TRBV19 and TRBJ1-5 proteins): DGGITQSPKYLFRKEGQNVTLSCEQNLNHDAMYWYRQDPGQGLRLIYYSQIVNDFQKGDIAEGYSVSREKKESFPLTVTSAQKNPTAFYLCASSKGGPGQDAFGGQPQHFGDGTRLSIL.